This TCR beta chain was captured in a study of a mutant IDH1 vaccine in newly diagnosed glioma. General study points: Patients showed vaccine-induced immune responses at a rate of 80% to 95%.

The time point is: week 47, end of study. Vaccine doses each comprised 300 ug of mutant IDH1 20-mer peptide, with topical imiquimod. Patients were given eight vaccinations, scheduled in weeks 1, 3, 5, 7, 11, 15, 19 and 23. Donor tumors were new WHO grade 3 or 4 IDH1-mutant, ATRX-lost astrocytomas. For this clone: The antigen remains undetermined.

With V trimmed by 4 bases and J by 7 bases, 6 bases remained unmatched. Germline V gives CDR1 LNHNV, CDR2 YYDKDF (reference sequence). The CDR3 runs 13 residues. The method was immunoSEQ multiplex PCR; TCRdb's version includes in-frame clones alone and lacks a portion of them. The data contain around 50,000 clones, around 84% of them seen just once; the ten biggest clones take up about 4.5%. The source material was PBMCs, sampled from a glioma patient whose treatment included an IDH1 peptide vaccine. The V gene is TRBV15, the J gene TRBJ1-2, with TRBD1 matching 7 bases. The sequence was collected from a woman aged 25 to 39 with glioma. Some clones in this sample may be carry-over from other donors' samples. The CDR3 sequence is CATSTRQGGGYTF. DNA for the CDR3: TGTGCCACCAGCACCCGACAGGGTGGTGGCTACACCTTC.